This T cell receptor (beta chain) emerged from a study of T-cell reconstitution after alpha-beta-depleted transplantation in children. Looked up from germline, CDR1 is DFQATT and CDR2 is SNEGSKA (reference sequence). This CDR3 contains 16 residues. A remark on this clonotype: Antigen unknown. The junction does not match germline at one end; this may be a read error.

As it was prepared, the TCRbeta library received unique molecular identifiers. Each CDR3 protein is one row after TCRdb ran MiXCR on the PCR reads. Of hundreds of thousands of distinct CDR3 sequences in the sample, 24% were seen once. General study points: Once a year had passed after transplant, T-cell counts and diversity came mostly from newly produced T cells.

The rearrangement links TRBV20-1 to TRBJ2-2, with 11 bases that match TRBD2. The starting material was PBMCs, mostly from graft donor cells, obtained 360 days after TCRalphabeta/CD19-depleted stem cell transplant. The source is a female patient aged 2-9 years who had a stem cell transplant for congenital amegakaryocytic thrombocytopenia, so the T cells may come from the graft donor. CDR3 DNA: TGCAGTGCTTTGGGGACTAGCGGAGCGAACACCGGGGAGCTGTTCTTT. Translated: CSALGTSGANTGELFF.